One and the same sample provided the 9 T cell receptor beta chains below, sequenced in a study of blood T cell repertoires in COVID-19. This table comes from immunoSEQ multiplex PCR, and its TCRdb copy is limited to in-frame clones, with some not included. The sample shows roughly 250,000 clones, 88% of them seen only once. Sequenced material: PBMCs or T cells enriched from blood (not recorded which). These receptors came from a woman aged 45-65 years who had recovered from COVID-19.

The CDR3 loop is CASSSDRVNEQFF. Here the CDR3 DNA reads TGTGCCAGCAGCTCGGACAGGGTAAATGAGCAGTTCTTC. J is TRBJ2-1 and V is TRBV7-2, with 8 bases lining up with TRBD1. Germline CDR1 reads SGHTA; CDR2 reads FQGNSA. There are 13 residues in the CDR3. Trimming cost V 4 bases and J 7 bases; bases outside gene matches: 3.

This chain joins TRBV7-2 and TRBJ2-7; 8 bases align to TRBD2. Trimming cost V 5 bases and J 7 bases; bases outside gene matches: 10. Per germline, CDR1 SGHTA and CDR2 FQGNSA. This CDR3 contains 14 residues. DNA of the CDR3: TGTGCCAGCAGCGCTCCCGGGAGGGCCAATGAGCAGTACTTC. Protein product: CASSAPGRANEQYF.

The chain couples TRBV10-3 to TRBJ1-6; TRBD1 agrees at 10 bases. CDR1 is ENHRY, CDR2 SYGVKD, per germline. V gave up 4 bases and J gave up 10 bases; unmatched junction bases: 7. CDR3 length equals 15 residues. Here the CDR3 reads CAISAPDRGNSPLHF. CDR3 bases: TGTGCCATCAGTGCTCCGGACAGGGGGAACTCACCCCTCCACTTT.

V and J are TRBV5-1 and TRBJ2-1, with 8 bases identical to TRBD2. Unmatched junction bases numbered 10, after V lost 7 bases and J lost 4 bases. The germline gives CDR1 SGHRS, CDR2 YFSETQ. The CDR3 covers 15 residues. The CDR3 nucleotides are TGCGCCAGCGGAGCCGGGACTAGAGAGTACAATGAGCAGTTCTTC. Protein sequence: CASGAGTREYNEQFF.

The gene calls are TRBV11-2 and TRBJ1-3; 7 positions agree with TRBD1. V lost 3 bases, J lost 4 bases, and 3 bases stayed unmatched. The CDR3 is made up of 14 amino acids. Germline V gene lookup returns CDR1 SGHAT and CDR2 FQNNGV. CDR3 coding DNA: TGTGCCAGCAGCTTTTGGACAGGCGGAAACACCATATATTTT. Translation gives CASSFWTGGNTIYF.

The chain recombines TRBV29-1 with TRBJ1-3, with D unresolved. V lost 0 bases, J lost 0 bases, and 6 bases lay in between. Germline CDR1 and CDR2: SQVTM and ANQGSEA. CDR3 size: 14 residues. CDR3 bases: TGCAGCGTTGAAGAGGGGAGCTCTGGAAACACCATATATTTT. It yields the protein CSVEEGSSGNTIYF.

The chain joins TRBV4-1 to TRBJ1-2, with D perhaps TRBD1 (5 bases). Trimming took 4 bases from V and 3 from J, leaving 15 bases between them. The CDR3 is 15 amino acids. In germline, CDR1 is MGHRA, CDR2 YSYEKL. The CDR3 DNA reads as TGCGCCAGCAGCCTCCTCAGGGAAACGGACTATGGCTACACCTTC. It yields the protein CASSLLRETDYGYTF.

The CDR3 reads CASSLSDRVTGELFF. In DNA form, the CDR3 reads TGTGCCAGCAGCTTGTCGGACAGGGTCACCGGGGAGCTGTTTTTT. The V gene is TRBV5-5, the J gene TRBJ2-2, with 8 bases fitting TRBD1. Germline values: CDR1 SGHKS, CDR2 YYEKEE (reference sequence). The J segment lost 4 bases and the V segment lost 1 base, leaving 3 bases of the junction unmatched. The CDR3 has 15 amino acids.

The chain recombines TRBV4-1 with TRBJ2-5; 10 positions match TRBD2. With 3 bases clipped from V and 5 bases from J, the junction kept 9 bases outside the gene matches. CDR3 length: 16 amino acids. Germline lookup yields CDR1 MGHRA and CDR2 YSYEKL. The CDR3: CASSQTPGLAWETQYF. CDR3 nucleotide sequence: TGCGCCAGCAGCCAGACCCCGGGACTAGCGTGGGAGACCCAGTACTTC.